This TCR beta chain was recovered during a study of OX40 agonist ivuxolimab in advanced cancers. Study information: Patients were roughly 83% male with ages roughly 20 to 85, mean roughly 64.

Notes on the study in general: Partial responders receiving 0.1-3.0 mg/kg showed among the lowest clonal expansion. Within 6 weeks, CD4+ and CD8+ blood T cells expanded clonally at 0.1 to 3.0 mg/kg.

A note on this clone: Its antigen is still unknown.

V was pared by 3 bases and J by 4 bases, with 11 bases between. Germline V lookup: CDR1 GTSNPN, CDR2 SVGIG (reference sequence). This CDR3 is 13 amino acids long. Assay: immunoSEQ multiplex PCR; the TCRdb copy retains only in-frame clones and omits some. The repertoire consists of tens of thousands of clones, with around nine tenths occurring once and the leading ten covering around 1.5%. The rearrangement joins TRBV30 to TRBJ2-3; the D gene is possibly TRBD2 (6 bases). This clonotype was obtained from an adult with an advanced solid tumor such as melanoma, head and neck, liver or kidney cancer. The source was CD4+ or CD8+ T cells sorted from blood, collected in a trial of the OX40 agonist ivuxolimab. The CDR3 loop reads CAWSVWGADTQYF. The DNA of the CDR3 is TGTGCCTGGAGCGTGTGGGGGGCAGATACGCAGTATTTT.